This T cell receptor (beta chain) came from a study of vaccination and CD4 T cells after COVID-19. Looking at the study overall: Two Hispanic individuals were among six male and four female convalescent patients. Control cultures were given a CEFX pool, an HIV-1 Nef pool, or no peptide.

With the Oncomine TCR Beta short-read assay, DNA from cultured CD4+ T cells was sequenced. From the PCR reads, TCRdb called clonotypes with MiXCR, one entry per CDR3 protein. The sample contains 10,000 to 15,000 distinct CDR3 sequences, about 61% of which appear only once. The CDR3 runs 13 residues. CDR1 and CDR2 from the germline V gene are SNHLY and FYNNEI. The V and J ends lost 10 bases and 3 bases, in that order; junction bases with no gene match: 8. This clonotype has more than one count but fewer than ten. Its antigen is not identified. Treatment given: roughly 11-day PBMC culture with coronavirus spike peptide pools or control peptides (ViraFEST assay).

The rearrangement links TRBV2 to TRBJ2-5; the match to TRBD1 covers 7 bases. Sample: CD4+ T cells from blood, cultured in vitro. This TCR was recovered from a human donor who had recovered from COVID-19. CDR3 region: CATKQTGEETQYF. In nucleotides, the CDR3 is TGTGCCACCAAACAAACAGGGGAAGAGACCCAGTACTTC.